Listed below are T cell receptor beta chains from one sample, sequenced in a study of CD4+ T cells in melanoma. Clones were sequenced by immunoSEQ multiplex PCR, and TCRdb holds only the in-frame ones, with some missing. The table has 120,000 to 150,000 clones, over 90% seen once. Every receptor here comes from a human donor with melanoma. Each CDR3 is given with its conserved first and last residue. Each record gives: clone size, V gene, J gene, D gene, CDR3 protein, CDR3 DNA. A D gene is named only where the DNA matches it firmly. The size of a clone is reported for some rows only, either as once, few or many, or as a class for expanded clones.

clone size: .
V gene: TRBV6-5
J gene: TRBJ2-7
D gene: .
CDR3 protein: CASSYMAGFMHEQYF
CDR3 DNA: TGTGCCAGCAGTTACATGGCAGGGTTTATGCACGAGCAGTACTTC

clone size: .
V gene: TRBV5-1
J gene: TRBJ1-3
D gene: .
CDR3 protein: CASSFGHEIPGNTIYF
CDR3 DNA: TGCGCCAGCAGCTTTGGGCACGAGATTCCCGGAAACACCATATATTTT

clone size: .
V gene: TRBV5-1
J gene: TRBJ2-5
D gene: .
CDR3 protein: CASSSSDPGRETQYF
CDR3 DNA: TGCGCCAGCAGCTCATCCGATCCTGGGAGAGAGACCCAGTACTTC

clone size: .
V gene: TRBV5-1
J gene: TRBJ1-5
D gene: TRBD1
CDR3 protein: CASSPGQGNANQPQHF
CDR3 DNA: TGCGCCAGCAGCCCGGGACAGGGGAACGCCAATCAGCCCCAGCATTTT

clone size: .
V gene: TRBV5-4
J gene: TRBJ2-2
D gene: TRBD1
CDR3 protein: CASSDRGAGELFF
CDR3 DNA: TGTGCCAGCTCGGACAGGGGCGCCGGGGAGCTGTTTTTT

clone size: .
V gene: TRBV15
J gene: TRBJ2-1
D gene: TRBD2
CDR3 protein: CATSRDYRLAVYNEQFF
CDR3 DNA: TGTGCCACCAGCAGAGATTATAGACTAGCGGTCTACAATGAGCAGTTCTTC

clone size: .
V gene: TRBV11-2
J gene: TRBJ2-1
D gene: .
CDR3 protein: CASSLARGTSYNEQFF
CDR3 DNA: TGTGCCAGCAGCTTAGCCCGGGGGACCTCCTACAATGAGCAGTTCTTC

clone size: .
V gene: TRBV7-9
J gene: TRBJ2-5
D gene: TRBD1
CDR3 protein: CASSQAGTGAQETQYF
CDR3 DNA: TGTGCCAGCAGCCAAGCAGGGACAGGGGCTCAAGAGACCCAGTACTTC

clone size: .
V gene: TRBV30
J gene: TRBJ2-1
D gene: TRBD2
CDR3 protein: CAWSSRERGGRYNEQFF
CDR3 DNA: TGTGCCTGGAGTTCAAGAGAGCGGGGGGGCCGGTACAATGAGCAGTTCTTC

clone size: .
V gene: TRBV5-1
J gene: TRBJ2-7
D gene: .
CDR3 protein: CASSLVSDGFPYEQYF
CDR3 DNA: TGCGCCAGCAGCTTGGTGTCAGACGGTTTTCCCTACGAGCAGTACTTC

clone size: .
V gene: TRBV5-4
J gene: TRBJ2-2
D gene: .
CDR3 protein: CASSLKNTGELFF
CDR3 DNA: TGTGCCAGCAGCTTGAAGAACACCGGGGAGCTGTTTTTT

clone size: .
V gene: TRBV5-4
J gene: TRBJ1-6
D gene: TRBD1
CDR3 protein: CASRQGTAYNSPLHF
CDR3 DNA: TGTGCCAGCAGGCAAGGGACAGCTTATAATTCACCCCTCCACTTT

clone size: once
V gene: TRBV11-3
J gene: TRBJ2-1
D gene: TRBD1
CDR3 protein: CASSLAGGAYNEQFF
CDR3 DNA: TGTGCCAGCAGCTTAGCAGGGGGCGCCTACAATGAGCAGTTCTTC

clone size: .
V gene: TRBV18
J gene: TRBJ2-1
D gene: TRBD2
CDR3 protein: CASSRGLAGGPELAEQFF
CDR3 DNA: TGTGCCAGCTCACGTGGACTAGCGGGGGGGCCGGAGCTGGCTGAGCAGTTCTTC

clone size: few
V gene: TRBV4-1
J gene: TRBJ1-2
D gene: .
CDR3 protein: CASSHWGAATNYGYTF
CDR3 DNA: TGCGCCAGCAGCCACTGGGGTGCTGCGACTAACTATGGCTACACCTTC

clone size: .
V gene: TRBV9
J gene: TRBJ1-5
D gene: .
CDR3 protein: CASSVGGGRNQPQHF
CDR3 DNA: TGTGCCAGCAGCGTAGGCGGGGGCCGCAATCAGCCCCAGCATTTT

clone size: .
V gene: TRBV5-4
J gene: TRBJ1-2
D gene: .
CDR3 protein: CASSLLDRPSNYGYTF
CDR3 DNA: TGTGCCAGCAGCTTGCTGGACAGACCCTCGAACTATGGCTACACCTTC

clone size: .
V gene: TRBV10-1
J gene: TRBJ2-1
D gene: .
CDR3 protein: CASNRERNNEQFF
CDR3 DNA: TGCGCCAGCAATCGGGAGCGGAACAATGAGCAGTTCTTC

clone size: .
V gene: TRBV30
J gene: TRBJ2-7
D gene: .
CDR3 protein: CAWSPTSYEQYF
CDR3 DNA: TGTGCCTGGTCCCCTACCTCCTACGAGCAGTACTTC

clone size: .
V gene: TRBV5-4
J gene: TRBJ2-5
D gene: TRBD2
CDR3 protein: CASSLAGGGQETQYF
CDR3 DNA: TGTGCCAGCAGCTTGGCCGGCGGGGGCCAAGAGACCCAGTACTTC

clone size: .
V gene: TRBV19
J gene: TRBJ1-5
D gene: .
CDR3 protein: CASSANGPREVANQPQHF
CDR3 DNA: TGTGCCAGTAGCGCCAACGGGCCCCGAGAGGTGGCCAATCAGCCCCAGCATTTT

clone size: .
V gene: TRBV27
J gene: TRBJ1-5
D gene: TRBD1
CDR3 protein: CASRRDSRYSNQPQHF
CDR3 DNA: TGTGCCAGCAGACGGGACAGCAGATACTCAAATCAGCCCCAGCATTTT

clone size: .
V gene: TRBV18
J gene: TRBJ2-5
D gene: TRBD2
CDR3 protein: CASSPFSGGQETQYF
CDR3 DNA: TGTGCCAGCTCACCTTTTAGCGGGGGCCAAGAGACCCAGTACTTC

clone size: .
V gene: TRBV7-9
J gene: TRBJ2-7
D gene: .
CDR3 protein: CASSPHPYEQYF
CDR3 DNA: TGTGCCAGCAGCCCACATCCCTACGAGCAGTACTTC

clone size: .
V gene: TRBV2
J gene: TRBJ2-3
D gene: .
CDR3 protein: CASSERTDTQYF
CDR3 DNA: TGTGCCAGCAGTGAACGGACAGATACGCAGTATTTT

clone size: .
V gene: TRBV7-6
J gene: TRBJ2-3
D gene: TRBD2
CDR3 protein: CASSPKLTSGGGDTQYF
CDR3 DNA: TGTGCCAGCAGCCCAAAGCTGACTAGCGGGGGGGGAGATACGCAGTATTTT

clone size: .
V gene: TRBV11-3
J gene: TRBJ1-1
D gene: .
CDR3 protein: CASSGPRVGPNTEAFF
CDR3 DNA: TGTGCCAGCAGTGGCCCCAGGGTTGGACCGAACACTGAAGCTTTCTTT

clone size: .
V gene: TRBV4-1
J gene: TRBJ2-3
D gene: .
CDR3 protein: CASSQVRGTDTQYF
CDR3 DNA: TGCGCCAGCAGCCAAGTGAGAGGCACAGATACGCAGTATTTT

clone size: once
V gene: TRBV25-1
J gene: TRBJ2-1
D gene: TRBD1
CDR3 protein: CASSDPGTGTGEQFF
CDR3 DNA: TGTGCCAGCAGTGACCCCGGGACAGGGACTGGTGAGCAGTTCTTC

clone size: once
V gene: TRBV7-3
J gene: TRBJ2-1
D gene: TRBD2
CDR3 protein: CASSLTSGDPGFF
CDR3 DNA: TGTGCCAGCAGCTTAACTAGCGGGGACCCAGGATTCTTC

clone size: .
V gene: TRBV5-1
J gene: TRBJ2-7
D gene: .
CDR3 protein: CASSFDTYEQYF
CDR3 DNA: TGCGCCAGCAGCTTCGACACCTACGAGCAGTACTTC

clone size: once
V gene: TRBV27
J gene: TRBJ2-5
D gene: .
CDR3 protein: CASSLSWASQETQYF
CDR3 DNA: TGTGCCAGCAGTTTATCGTGGGCCAGCCAAGAGACCCAGTACTTC

clone size: once
V gene: TRBV7-3
J gene: TRBJ2-1
D gene: .
CDR3 protein: CASSLAGAYNEQFF
CDR3 DNA: TGTGCCAGCAGCTTAGCGGGGGCTTACAATGAGCAGTTCTTC

clone size: .
V gene: TRBV5-1
J gene: TRBJ1-1
D gene: .
CDR3 protein: CASTDRWGNEAFF
CDR3 DNA: TGCGCCAGCACGGACCGATGGGGAAATGAAGCTTTCTTT

clone size: once
V gene: TRBV30
J gene: TRBJ2-7
D gene: TRBD1
CDR3 protein: CAWSGSLTGKVSSSYEQYF
CDR3 DNA: TGTGCCTGGAGTGGGTCCTTGACAGGGAAAGTATCGAGCTCCTACGAGCAGTACTTC

clone size: .
V gene: TRBV7-8
J gene: TRBJ1-2
D gene: TRBD1
CDR3 protein: CASSLDGQEPYTF
CDR3 DNA: TGTGCCAGCAGCTTAGATGGACAGGAGCCCTACACCTTC

clone size: .
V gene: TRBV5-1
J gene: TRBJ2-1
D gene: TRBD2
CDR3 protein: CASSPVAGSYNEQFF
CDR3 DNA: TGCGCCAGCAGCCCGGTAGCGGGGTCCTACAATGAGCAGTTCTTC

clone size: .
V gene: TRBV6-1
J gene: TRBJ2-5
D gene: .
CDR3 protein: CASSTGETQYF
CDR3 DNA: TGTGCCAGCAGCACTGGAGAGACCCAGTACTTC

clone size: once
V gene: TRBV7-6
J gene: TRBJ1-3
D gene: .
CDR3 protein: CASSRTGSPGNTIYF
CDR3 DNA: TGTGCCAGCAGCCGAACAGGGTCCCCTGGAAACACCATATATTTT

clone size: once
V gene: TRBV13
J gene: TRBJ2-5
D gene: .
CDR3 protein: CASSLAGKETQYF
CDR3 DNA: TGTGCCAGCAGCTTGGCAGGAAAAGAGACCCAGTACTTC

clone size: .
V gene: TRBV5-1
J gene: TRBJ2-2
D gene: TRBD2
CDR3 protein: CASTPVGGAAGELFF
CDR3 DNA: TGCGCCAGCACCCCCGTCGGGGGGGCGGCCGGGGAGCTGTTTTTT

clone size: .
V gene: TRBV5-1
J gene: TRBJ2-5
D gene: .
CDR3 protein: CASSGGPEGEETQYF
CDR3 DNA: TGCGCCAGCAGCGGCGGCCCCGAGGGGGAGGAGACCCAGTACTTC

clone size: .
V gene: TRBV6-1
J gene: TRBJ2-2
D gene: TRBD2
CDR3 protein: CASSDQAGVTGELFF
CDR3 DNA: TGTGCCAGCAGTGATCAAGCGGGGGTCACCGGGGAGCTGTTTTTT

clone size: .
V gene: TRBV30
J gene: TRBJ1-5
D gene: TRBD1
CDR3 protein: CAWSGTGHDQPQHF
CDR3 DNA: TGTGCCTGGAGTGGGACAGGTCATGATCAGCCCCAGCATTTT

clone size: .
V gene: TRBV5-1
J gene: TRBJ2-3
D gene: .
CDR3 protein: CASSLVTGGTDTQYF
CDR3 DNA: TGCGCCAGCAGCTTGGTCACGGGAGGCACAGATACGCAGTATTTT

clone size: .
V gene: TRBV30
J gene: TRBJ1-5
D gene: .
CDR3 protein: CAARTPDQPQHF
CDR3 DNA: TGTGCCGCACGGACACCCGATCAGCCCCAGCATTTT

clone size: .
V gene: TRBV28
J gene: TRBJ2-2
D gene: TRBD2
CDR3 protein: CASSLSAGGRTGELFF
CDR3 DNA: TGTGCCAGCAGTTTATCAGCGGGGGGACGGACCGGGGAGCTGTTTTTT

clone size: .
V gene: TRBV10-3
J gene: TRBJ2-7
D gene: TRBD1
CDR3 protein: CAIRTGQGHEQYF
CDR3 DNA: TGTGCCATCAGGACGGGACAGGGCCACGAGCAGTACTTC

clone size: .
V gene: TRBV5-1
J gene: TRBJ1-1
D gene: .
CDR3 protein: CASSLQGVGTEAFF
CDR3 DNA: TGCGCCAGCAGCTTACAGGGAGTAGGCACTGAAGCTTTCTTT

clone size: .
V gene: TRBV9
J gene: TRBJ1-1
D gene: .
CDR3 protein: CASSSRGGKNTEAFF
CDR3 DNA: TGTGCCAGCAGCTCAAGAGGTGGAAAGAACACTGAAGCTTTCTTT

clone size: once
V gene: TRBV6-5
J gene: TRBJ2-5
D gene: TRBD1
CDR3 protein: CASSDRGGGETQYF
CDR3 DNA: TGTGCCAGCAGCGACAGGGGAGGCGGCGAGACCCAGTACTTC

clone size: .
V gene: TRBV5-1
J gene: TRBJ2-1
D gene: TRBD2
CDR3 protein: CASSLGLAGGNNEQFF
CDR3 DNA: TGCGCCAGCAGCTTGGGACTAGCGGGGGGCAACAATGAGCAGTTCTTC

clone size: .
V gene: TRBV19
J gene: TRBJ1-1
D gene: .
CDR3 protein: CASRSVGPGPGGGTEAFF
CDR3 DNA: TGTGCCAGCCGCAGTGTGGGTCCGGGTCCCGGAGGGGGCACTGAAGCTTTCTTT

clone size: once
V gene: TRBV6-1
J gene: TRBJ1-2
D gene: TRBD1
CDR3 protein: CASSLPTGGGGYTF
CDR3 DNA: TGTGCCAGCAGCCTACCCACAGGGGGAGGTGGCTACACCTTC